This T cell receptor beta chain was recovered during a study of spatial heterogeneity in lung cancer. Overall study results and limits: Counts of expanded alpha and beta TCRs within tumors tracked the tumor nonsynonymous mutation count. The study found that ubiquitous and regional expanded TCR counts tracked ubiquitous and regional nonsynonymous mutations, respectively.

Each CDR3 protein gets one entry after TCRdb re-called the 5' RACE reads with MiXCR. The table includes 1,500 to 2,000 distinct CDR3 sequences, more than 5% detected once. Time point indicated: sample taken at primary tumor resection. This clonotype is large within its sample. The antigen is undetermined. V shed 6 bases and J shed 1 base, with 29 bases lying between them. The CDR3 is 19 residues long. Germline V lookup: CDR1 DFQATT, CDR2 SNEGSKA (reference sequence). The chain couples TRBV20-1 to TRBJ2-3, with D possibly matching TRBD2 (6 bases). The sample here was lung tumor tissue, taken at surgery. This TCR came from a male donor with early-stage non-small cell lung cancer. The CDR3 nucleotides read TGCAGTGCGACTCCCCGGGGAGCGGGCGTTCGATCTGGCACAGATACGCAGTATTTT. This sequence encodes CSATPRGAGVRSGTDTQYF.